This T cell receptor (beta chain) appears in the sequencing data of a study of blood T cells in healthy people across ages. For the study at large: Every two T cells gave about one barcoded beta molecule via template switching. Study results and limitations: In long-lived donors, naive CD4+ cell counts and diversity exceeded those of aged donors.

This clonotype was seen more than once but under ten times. Its antigen is as yet unknown. Germline V gene lookup returns CDR1 DFQATT and CDR2 SNEGSKA (reference sequence). V lost 0 bases and J lost 0, with 8 bases in between. This CDR3 comprises 14 residues. It was with a sample-barcoded 5' primer and a J-beta primer mix that a second PCR of roughly 7 to 12 cycles was run. TCRdb analysed the 5' RACE reads with MiXCR anew, one entry per CDR3 protein. Among approximately 690,000 distinct CDR3 sequences listed, roughly three fifths were seen once. This receptor was identified in a man aged 55 to 69 in good health. Sequencing was performed on blood. The rearrangement uses TRBV20-1 and TRBJ2-5; D gene uncertain. The chain's CDR3 is CSARDARNQETQYF. In DNA form, the CDR3 reads TGCAGTGCTAGAGATGCACGGAACCAAGAGACCCAGTACTTC.